This record looks at one T cell receptor (beta chain) sequence and its context. Its antigen is still unknown. Other DNA sequences in this specimen translate into the identical CDR3. Amplification used 60 Vbeta primers and 13 Jbeta primers. Using immunoSEQ multiplex PCR, the repertoire was profiled, and TCRdb retains in-frame clones only, with some absent. Altogether around 99,000 clones are present, 82% being singletons, with the ten largest covering approximately 2.4%. Germline loops: CDR1 SGDLS, CDR2 YYNGEE. This CDR3 spans 15 amino acids. The V gene lost 2 bases and the J gene lost 5 bases, with 16 bases spanning the gap. These data come from a study of cytomegalovirus exposure and HLA in healthy donors. Broader study findings: An Asian-associated ancestry cluster reportedly showed fewer N-insertions than the roughly 600-donor mean in a later analysis. A link between a missense DCLRE1C variant and TCR beta V- and J-gene trimming emerged from a later analysis. Reportedly, HLA-A and HLA-B alleles of most subjects were accurately predicted from TCR beta.

At the time of sampling, donors were nominally healthy, though unrecorded immune exposures were likely. The chain is built from TRBV9 and TRBJ1-2; D ambiguous. This receptor was obtained from a man aged 30 to 45 in good health and CMV-seropositive. The sample taken for sequencing was PBMCs. Here the CDR3 DNA reads TGTGCCAGCAGCGTTTCCCCGGGTTATAGGTATGGCTACACCTTC. Its translation is CASSVSPGYRYGYTF.